These 3 T cell receptor beta chains share one sample of origin, sequenced in a study of T cells in Graves' hyperthyroidism and ophthalmopathy (dated by TCRdb to between 2018 and 2020). The library was produced with multiplex PCR. Sequencing was carried out with an Illumina HiSeq 2000. Amplification of TCR beta CDR3 regions was carried out from RNA transcripts. The TCR CDR3 was subjected to a first round of RT-PCR using the HTBI primer set and the Qiagen OneStep RT-PCR kit. TCRdb reprocessing: public reads trimmed at Q25 with fastp, clones called with MiXCR, in-frame beta chains kept. Every distinct CDR3 protein forms one entry, paired with its most common genes and DNA. This sample holds approximately 380,000 distinct CDR3 sequences; roughly 18% were observed only once. The top ten hold 35% to 50% of the sample. Sequencing was carried out using blood. All receptors derive from a young man with Graves' ophthalmopathy.

This clonotype was seen repeatedly, ten times or more. V and J are TRBV12-3 or TRBV12-4 and TRBJ1-1; tentative D call: TRBD1 (5 bases). V was pared by 3 bases and J by 6 bases, with 8 bases between. The CDR3 extends over 12 amino acids. The CDR3 protein is CASSFPGSEAFF. CDR3 coding DNA: TGTGCCAGCAGTTTCCCAGGGTCTGAAGCTTTCTTT.

This clonotype has at least ten counts. The chain has TRBV27 and TRBJ2-1; TRBD1 matches at 7 bases. V trimming: 5 bases; J trimming: 8 bases; junction bases outside the gene matches: 12. Germline CDR1 MNHEY, CDR2 SMNVEV (reference sequence). This CDR3 is built from 15 residues. The CDR3 DNA reads as TGTGCCAGCAGTGCCGGGACAGCGGTGGTTGATGAGCAGTTCTTC. This gives the protein CASSAGTAVVDEQFF.

In its sample, this clonotype was seen many times. V usage is TRBV18 and J usage is TRBJ2-1, with a possible D match to TRBD2 (6 bases). V gave up 0 bases and J gave up 4 bases, with 16 bases separating them. Germline values: CDR1 KGHSH, CDR2 LQKENI. CDR3 length: 17 residues. The CDR3 spells CASSPPGTGAGYNEQFF. The CDR3 nucleotides read TGTGCCAGCTCACCACCTGGGACCGGGGCGGGGTACAATGAGCAGTTCTTC.